This T cell receptor (beta chain) was captured in a study of blood T cells in healthy people across ages. The CDR3 runs 18 residues. A note on this clonotype: Antigen: not known.

Findings and limits, study-wide: Reliance upon unsorted PBMCs precluded definitive naive versus antigen-experienced comparison. Relative to aged donors, long-lived donors carried more naive CD4+ cells and displayed higher diversity.

Together with a sample-barcoded 5' primer, a J-beta primer mix was included in a second PCR lasting about 6 to 11 cycles. TCRdb re-derived calls from the 5' RACE reads in MiXCR, one entry per CDR3 protein. The table lists over 600,000 distinct CDR3 sequences, roughly 56% of them singletons. The genes are TRBV21-1 and TRBJ2-7; TRBD1 is the table's D call, not checked against the DNA. TRBV21-1 is a known pseudogene. Material: blood. This sequence originates from a man in his forties or fifties in good health. This chain's CDR3 is CASNHPWGRCLRIYEQYF. The CDR3 DNA follows: TGTGCCAGCAACCACCCGTGGGGCCGCTGCCTGCGGATCTACGAGCAGTACTTC.